Following are 19 T cell receptor beta chains from one sample sequenced in a study of T-cell reconstitution after alpha-beta-depleted transplantation in children (dated by TCRdb to between 2015 and 2016). Preparation of the library involved PCR. Sequencer: Illumina HiSeq 2500. TCR library preparation used molecular barcoding, with unique molecular identifiers applied to normalize quantification of the TCRbeta repertoire. TCRdb cleaned the public reads at Q25 with fastp, built clones with MiXCR and kept in-frame beta chains. Duplicate CDR3 protein sequences are folded into a single record with the most common DNA and genes. Counted in this sample were hundreds of thousands of distinct CDR3 sequences; over 25% of them appeared once. The biggest ten clones account for around 2.4% of the sample. Sample: PBMCs from the stem cell graft donor, taken from the stem cell graft. The source of these receptors is a human donor who donated a stem cell graft to a child with aplastic anemia.

Only a few counts were recorded for this clonotype. The CDR3 sequence is CASSLEAVTGGYTF. In DNA, the CDR3 is TGTGCCAGCAGCTTAGAGGCGGTAACTGGCGGCTACACCTTC. The gene calls are TRBV7-2 and TRBJ1-2; no reliable D call. The V end was cut by 1 base, the J end by 8 bases, with 14 bases between. Germline CDR1 is SGHTA and CDR2 is FQGNSA. This CDR3 is 14 amino acids long.

This sequence joins TRBV13 and TRBJ2-1; TRBD2 might be the D (5 bases). The length of the CDR3 is 10 residues. V gave up 3 bases and J gave up 15 bases, with 9 bases separating them. Germline CDR1 PRHDT, CDR2 FYEKMQ (reference sequence). The CDR3 region is CASSFQEVFF. The CDR3 nucleotides read TGTGCCAGCAGCTTCCAGGAGGTGTTCTTC. Together with reference TRBV13 and TRBJ2-1, the CDR3 gives the full variable domain: AAGVIQSPRHLIKEKRETATLKCYPIPRHDTVYWYQQGPGQDPQFLISFYEKMQSDKGSIPDRFSAQQFSDYHSELNMSSLELGDSALYFCASSFQEVFFGPGTRLTVL.

The sample holds a few counts of this clonotype. The chain employs TRBV24-1 and TRBJ2-1, with TRBD2 matching 9 bases. V gave up 4 bases and J gave up 3 bases; unmatched junction bases: 3. Germline V gene lookup returns CDR1 KGHDR and CDR2 SFDVKD. The CDR3 consists of 15 residues. The CDR3 nucleotides are TGTGCCACCAGTGACGCTAGCGGGAACTACAATGAGCAGTTCTTC. Translating gives CATSDASGNYNEQFF.

The chain joins TRBV12-3 or TRBV12-4 to TRBJ2-2, with 7 bases lining up with TRBD1. There are 15 residues in the CDR3. V shed 6 bases, J shed 4 bases, and the junction held 8 bases outside the gene matches. DNA of the CDR3: TGTGCCAGCAGCGGGACAGAATACGGCACCGGGGAGCTGTTTTTT. This sequence encodes CASSGTEYGTGELFF.

The rearrangement joins TRBV5-6 to TRBJ1-5, with 11 positions matching TRBD1. This CDR3 has 14 amino acids. V dropped 4 bases and J dropped 6; count of bases not matched to a gene: 3. Per germline, CDR1 SGHDT and CDR2 YYEEEE. The CDR3 DNA sequence: TGTGCCAGCAGCCGGGACAGGGGGATTCAGCCCCAGCATTTT. It translates to CASSRDRGIQPQHF.

The chain couples TRBV5-4 to TRBJ2-1; 7 nucleotides agree with TRBD2. V lost 0 bases and J lost 5; bases outside the gene matches: 5. This CDR3 has 15 residues. CDR1 is SGHNT, CDR2 YYREEE, per germline (reference sequence). The CDR3 DNA follows: TGTGCCAGCAGCTTGGGGCGGGGGTTGGACAATGAGCAGTTCTTC. Protein product: CASSLGRGLDNEQFF.

This rearrangement joins TRBV16 to TRBJ2-3, with TRBD2 matching 7 bases. Losses at the gene ends were 3 bases for V and 8 bases for J; bases not matched to a gene: 5. The CDR3 length is 13 residues. Germline CDR1 KGHSY, CDR2 FQNENV. The CDR3 sequence: CASSQSGEVTQYF. Here the CDR3 DNA reads TGTGCCAGCAGCCAGAGCGGGGAAGTTACGCAGTATTTT.

The gene calls are TRBV13 and TRBJ2-2; no definite D call. Trimming left V 4 bases short and J 1 base short, with 10 bases between. There are 15 residues in the CDR3. In germline, CDR1 is PRHDT, CDR2 FYEKMQ (reference sequence). The CDR3 DNA reads TGTGCCAGCAGCTCCCTACAGAAGAACACCGGGGAGCTGTTTTTT. Residues: CASSSLQKNTGELFF.

V is TRBV29-1 and J is TRBJ2-1, with a tentative D call TRBD2 (6 bases). V was trimmed by 4 bases and J by 4 bases, leaving 17 bases between them. Per the germline V gene, CDR1 is SQVTM and CDR2 is ANQGSEA. This CDR3 spans 15 amino acids. CDR3 sequence reads: CSVVGSGRQYNEQFF. The CDR3 coding sequence is TGCAGCGTTGTAGGCAGTGGGAGGCAGTACAATGAGCAGTTCTTC.

As concerns this clonotype: The germline gene is not matched at one end of the junction; a read error may be the cause. This chain uses TRBV18 with TRBJ2-7; 8 nucleotides align to TRBD1. Per the germline V gene, CDR1 is KGHSH and CDR2 is LQKENI. This CDR3 spans 15 amino acids. The CDR3 nucleotides read TGTGACAGCTCACTGGGACAGGACGATATCTACGAGCAGTACTTC. Translation: CDSSLGQDDIYEQYF. The full variable domain, rest sourced from reference TRBV18 and TRBJ2-7, is NAGVMQNPRHLVRRRGQEARLRCSPMKGHSHVYWYRQLPEEGLKFMVYLQKENIIDESGMPKERFSAEFPKEGPSILRIQQVVRGDSAAYFCDSSLGQDDIYEQYFGPGTRLTVT.

In its sample, this clonotype was seen a few times. The V call is TRBV5-1, the J call TRBJ1-2, with D possibly matching TRBD1 (5 bases). This CDR3 region has 13 residues. Between the trimmed V and J ends, which lost 1 base and 6 bases, there was a span of 10 bases. Germline loops: CDR1 SGHRS, CDR2 YFSETQ. For the CDR3, the DNA is TGCGCCAGCAGCTTGAACAGGATCAATGGCTACACCTTC. The encoded protein is CASSLNRINGYTF.

The table lists this clonotype with a few counts. The chain carries TRBV4-3 and TRBJ2-2; 8 positions match TRBD1. The CDR3 spans 17 residues. Germline CDR1 reads LGHNA; CDR2 reads YSLEER. V was clipped by 2 bases and J by 7 bases; unmatched bases: 12. In DNA form, the CDR3 reads TGCGCCAGCAGCCAAAATGGACAGGGCTGGCTTATCGGGGAGCTGTTTTTT. This encodes CASSQNGQGWLIGELFF.

The rearrangement uses TRBV20-1 and TRBJ2-3, with TRBD2 identical over 7 bases. The CDR3 has 13 residues. The germline CDR1 and CDR2 sequences are DFQATT and SNEGSKA (reference sequence). Trimming at V came to 2 bases and at J to 11 bases, leaving 10 bases not matched to a gene. The CDR3 region is CSARKGTTGGQYF. Here the CDR3 DNA reads TGCAGTGCTAGAAAAGGGACGACGGGGGGGCAGTATTTT.

The J gene is TRBJ1-6, the V gene TRBV20-1; D not resolved. CDR1 is DFQATT and CDR2 is SNEGSKA in the germline V gene (reference sequence). The germline V and J ends were trimmed by 0 bases and 8 bases, with 14 bases remaining between them. The CDR3 totals 15 residues. CDR3 in amino acids: CSARDTSAGDSPLHF. The CDR3 coding sequence is TGCAGTGCTAGAGATACGAGTGCAGGCGATTCACCCCTCCACTTT.

The chain combines TRBV7-6 with TRBJ2-3; 8 nucleotides line up with TRBD2. The CDR3 has 16 amino acids. Trimming at V came to 1 base and at J to 4 bases, leaving 7 bases not matched to a gene. Looked up from germline, CDR1 is SGHVS and CDR2 is FNYEAQ. The CDR3 protein is CASSLDRLASADTQYF. In nucleotides, the CDR3 is TGTGCCAGCAGCTTAGATAGACTAGCGAGCGCAGATACGCAGTATTTT.

This chain links TRBV7-2 with TRBJ2-1, with 9 bases aligning to TRBD1. The trim removed 5 bases at V and 4 bases at J, leaving 9 bases unmatched. The CDR3 length is 16 residues. Germline V gene sequence: CDR1 SGHTA, CDR2 FQGNSA. CDR3 region: CASSGGTGMSYNEQFF. The CDR3 DNA reads TGTGCCAGCAGCGGGGGGACAGGGATGAGTTACAATGAGCAGTTCTTC.

Many counts were recorded for this clonotype. The chain links TRBV18 to TRBJ2-3; 11 bases map to TRBD2. The CDR3 has 16 amino acids. The V gene end was trimmed by 8 bases and the J gene end by 0 bases; junction bases not matched to a gene: 7. CDR1 KGHSH and CDR2 LQKENI come from the germline V gene. The CDR3 region has the DNA TGTGCCAGCAGTCCAAGACTAGCGGGAAGCACAGATACGCAGTATTTT. As protein: CASSPRLAGSTDTQYF.

The V gene is TRBV12-3 or TRBV12-4, the J gene TRBJ1-2; a possible D gene is TRBD1 (6 bases). CDR3 size: 15 residues. Trimming cost V 4 bases and J 4 bases, with 16 bases left between them. This chain's CDR3 is CASSSPTGHGYGYTF. CDR3 nucleotide sequence: TGTGCCAGCAGTTCCCCGACGGGACATGGCTATGGCTACACCTTC.

The V gene is TRBV20-1, the J gene TRBJ2-1; 16 bases map to TRBD2. CDR3 size: 15 residues. Germline loops: CDR1 DFQATT, CDR2 SNEGSKA (reference sequence). After removal of 4 bases from V and 10 bases from J, the junction contained 7 bases not matched to a gene. CDR3 in amino acids: CSAKAPGLAGGEQFF. The CDR3 DNA is TGCAGTGCTAAAGCCCCGGGACTAGCGGGAGGGGAGCAGTTCTTC.